This T cell receptor beta chain emerged from a study of cytomegalovirus exposure and HLA in healthy donors. Findings and caveats of the study: The study labeled under 200 TCR beta chains cytomegalovirus-associated.

This CDR3 is 16 amino acids long. Unmatched junction bases numbered 5, after V lost 1 base and J lost 5 bases. Germline values: CDR1 SGHTA, CDR2 FQGNSA. Turning to this clone: The target antigen is unknown.

Profiled with immunoSEQ multiplex PCR; TCRdb holds only in-frame clones, not every one. The sample holds tens of thousands of clones, roughly 96% seen once. Separate from the 666-subject first cohort, the approximately 120-subject validation cohort was the one that the donors belonged to. The specimen was PBMCs. V and J are TRBV7-2 and TRBJ2-5, with 12 bases lining up with TRBD2. The sequence derives from a woman younger than 35 in good health and CMV-seronegative. CDR3: CASSLGLAGGHETQYF. As DNA, the CDR3 is TGTGCCAGCAGCTTAGGGCTAGCGGGGGGGCATGAGACCCAGTACTTC.